A single sample gave rise to the 13 T cell receptor beta chains below, sequenced in a study of identical twins. TCRdb recomputed calls from the 5' RACE reads with MiXCR, one row per CDR3 protein. The repertoire includes 200,000 to 250,000 distinct CDR3 sequences, over 9.5% of them detected once, and 8% to 10% sits in the top ten. The specimen sequenced was memory T cells sorted from blood. The receptor set was obtained from a man aged 45-65 years in good health.

This clonotype was seen a handful of times. V usage is TRBV5-8 and J usage is TRBJ1-5; D may be TRBD1 (5 bases). Trimming shortened V by 3 bases and J by 4 bases, and 14 bases separated the two germline ends. CDR3 length: 15 residues. Germline CDR1 SGHTS, CDR2 YDEGEE. CDR3 bases: TGTGCCAGCAGCTCGCTCAGGGCGAGAAATCAGCCCCAGCATTTT. This codes for CASSSLRARNQPQHF.

At least ten counts were recorded for this clonotype. In DNA, the CDR3 is TGCGCCAGCAGTGAGTCGCCCCGGGGCCGCGGAAGTTCACCCCTCCACTTT. This encodes CASSESPRGRGSSPLHF. The J gene is TRBJ1-6, the V gene TRBV10-2, with D maybe TRBD1 (5 bases). The germline V gene encodes CDR1 WSHSY and CDR2 SAAADI. The ends were cut back, 0 bases at V and 9 bases at J, with 18 bases in the middle. The CDR3 has 17 residues.

Only a few counts were recorded for this clonotype. J is TRBJ1-2 and V is TRBV30; D unresolved. The germline CDR1 and CDR2 sequences are GTSNPN and SVGIG (reference sequence). CDR3 size: 13 residues. With 0 bases removed from V and 8 bases from J, the gap between germline ends came to 13 bases. CDR3 in amino acids: CAWSVWGVDGYTF. The CDR3 DNA sequence: TGTGCCTGGAGTGTATGGGGTGTCGACGGCTACACCTTC.

At least ten counts were recorded for this clonotype. CDR3 DNA sequence: TGCGCCAGCAGACATCGAGGGGACGGGGCGGGCGGGGAGCTGTTTTTT. Translated: CASRHRGDGAGGELFF. This chain connects TRBV4-3 to TRBJ2-2; the D gene could be TRBD1 or TRBD2 (5 bases each). The CDR3 spans 16 residues. Trimming cost V 6 bases and J 7 bases, with 21 bases left between them. From germline, CDR1 is LGHNA and CDR2 YSLEER.

This clonotype was detected ten times or more. CDR3 sequence (DNA): TGTGCCAGCAGCTTAAGGTTTAGTGGCGGACTCCAAGAGACCCAGTACTTC. Translating gives CASSLRFSGGLQETQYF. The J gene is TRBJ2-5, the V gene TRBV7-9; TRBD2 is a possible D gene (5 bases). The V gene lost 2 bases and the J gene lost 1 base, with 17 bases spanning the gap. Looked up from germline, CDR1 is SEHNR and CDR2 is FQNEAQ (reference sequence). This CDR3 has 17 amino acids.

The chain couples TRBV7-2 to TRBJ1-5; tentatively, D is TRBD1 (5 bases). The CDR3 length is 15 residues. Trimming left V 1 base short and J 4 bases short, with 11 bases between. Looked up from germline, CDR1 is SGHTA and CDR2 is FQGNSA. CDR3 protein: CASSLVGGQNQPQHF. Here the CDR3 DNA reads TGTGCCAGCAGCTTAGTTGGGGGTCAGAATCAGCCCCAGCATTTT.

This clonotype showed up many times. The genes are TRBV6-5 and TRBJ2-1; no firm D call. Germline CDR1 is MNHEY and CDR2 is SVGAGI. V lost 7 bases to trimming and J lost 8 bases, with 21 bases between them. The CDR3 has 15 residues. The CDR3 DNA sequence: TGTGCCAGCACTTTACTTTACTCGGACCGGGATGAGCAGTTCTTC. Translated, it gives CASTLLYSDRDEQFF.

Only a few counts were recorded for this clonotype. The V call is TRBV28, the J call TRBJ2-3, with 8 positions matching TRBD1. This CDR3 is 17 amino acids long. The V and J ends lost 5 bases and 5 bases, in that order; junction bases with no gene match: 15. CDR1 MDHEN and CDR2 SYDVKM come from the germline V gene. The CDR3 sequence: CASSEALGTGNQDTQYF. CDR3 DNA sequence: TGTGCCAGCAGTGAAGCCCTCGGGACAGGCAACCAAGATACGCAGTATTTT.

The chain employs TRBV18 and TRBJ1-5, with 7 bases that match TRBD1. The CDR3 totals 14 residues. The germline V gene encodes CDR1 KGHSH and CDR2 LQKENI. The J segment lost 5 bases and the V segment lost 5 bases, leaving 6 bases of the junction unmatched. CDR3 DNA: TGTGCCAGCTCATCAGGGGGAAACGATCAGCCCCAGCATTTT. This gives the protein CASSSGGNDQPQHF.

The rearrangement links TRBV28 to TRBJ2-7, with a weak D call TRBD1 (5 bases). This CDR3 region has 14 residues. The germline gives CDR1 MDHEN, CDR2 SYDVKM. V was cut by 5 bases and J by 4 bases, with 15 bases left in between. CDR3: CASSGQGGSYEQYF. CDR3 sequence (DNA): TGTGCCAGCAGTGGCCAGGGTGGCTCGTACGAGCAGTACTTC.

This clonotype was recorded many times. The chain links TRBV5-1 to TRBJ1-1; D unclear. Per the germline V gene, CDR1 is SGHRS and CDR2 is YFSETQ. The V gene lost 0 bases and the J gene lost 0 bases, with 6 bases spanning the gap. The CDR3 loop spans 14 amino acids. The CDR3 loop reads CASSLEGLNTEAFF. CDR3 nucleotide sequence: TGCGCCAGCAGCTTGGAAGGACTGAACACTGAAGCTTTCTTT.

This clonotype was recorded at least ten times. The rearrangement joins TRBV5-5 to TRBJ2-5, with unresolved D. Trimming cost V 4 bases and J 2 bases, with 18 bases left between them. The CDR3 has 16 amino acids. Germline CDR1 is SGHKS and CDR2 is YYEKEE (reference sequence). Here the CDR3 reads CASSLTRLDLQETQYF. The CDR3 bases are TGTGCCAGCAGCCTGACCAGACTGGATCTACAAGAGACCCAGTACTTC.

This chain connects TRBV12-3 or TRBV12-4 to TRBJ2-7, with 7 bases lining up with TRBD2. J lost 6 bases, V lost 5 bases, and 10 bases had no gene match. The length of the CDR3 is 14 residues. Written as DNA, the CDR3 is TGTGCCAGCAGTGCCTCCGGGAGGACTGGCGAGCAGTACTTC. Encoded protein: CASSASGRTGEQYF.